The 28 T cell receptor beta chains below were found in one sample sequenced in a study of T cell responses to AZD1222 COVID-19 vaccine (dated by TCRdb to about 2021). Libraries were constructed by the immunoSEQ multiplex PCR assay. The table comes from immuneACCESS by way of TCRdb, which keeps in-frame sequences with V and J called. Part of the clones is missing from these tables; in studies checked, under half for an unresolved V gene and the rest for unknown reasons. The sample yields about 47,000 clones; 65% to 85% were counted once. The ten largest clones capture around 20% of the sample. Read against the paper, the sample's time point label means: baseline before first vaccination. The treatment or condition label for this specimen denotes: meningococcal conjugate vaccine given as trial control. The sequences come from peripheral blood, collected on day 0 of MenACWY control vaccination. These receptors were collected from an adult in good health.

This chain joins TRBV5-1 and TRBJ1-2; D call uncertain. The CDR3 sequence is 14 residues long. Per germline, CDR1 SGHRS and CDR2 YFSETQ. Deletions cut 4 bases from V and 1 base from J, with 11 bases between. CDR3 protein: CASSPLGNNYGYTF. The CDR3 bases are TGCGCCAGCAGCCCTTTGGGTAATAACTATGGCTACACCTTC.

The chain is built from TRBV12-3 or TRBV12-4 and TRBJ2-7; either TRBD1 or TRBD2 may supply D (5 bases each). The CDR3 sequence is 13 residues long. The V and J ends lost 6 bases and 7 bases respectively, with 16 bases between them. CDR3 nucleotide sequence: TGTGCCAGCAGACCGGGACGGACGCGGGAGCAGTACTTC. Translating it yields CASRPGRTREQYF.

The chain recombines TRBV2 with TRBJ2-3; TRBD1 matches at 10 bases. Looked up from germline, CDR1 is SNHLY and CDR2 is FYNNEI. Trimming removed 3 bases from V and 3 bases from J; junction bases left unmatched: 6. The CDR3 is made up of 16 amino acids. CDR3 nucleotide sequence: TGTGCCAGCAGTGATTTGGGGACAGGGGTAACAGATACGCAGTATTTT. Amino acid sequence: CASSDLGTGVTDTQYF. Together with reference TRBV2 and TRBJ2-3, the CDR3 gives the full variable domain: EPEVTQTPSHQVTQMGQEVILRCVPISNHLYFYWYRQILGQKVEFLVSFYNNEISEKSEIFDDQFSVERPDGSNFTLKIRSTKLEDSAMYFCASSDLGTGVTDTQYFGPGTRLTVL.

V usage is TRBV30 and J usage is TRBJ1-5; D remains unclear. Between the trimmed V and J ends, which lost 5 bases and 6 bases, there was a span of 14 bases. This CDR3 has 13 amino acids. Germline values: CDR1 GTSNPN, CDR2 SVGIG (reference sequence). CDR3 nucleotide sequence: TGTGCCTGGGCTGGAGGCTGGGGTCAGCCCCAGCATTTT. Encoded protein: CAWAGGWGQPQHF.

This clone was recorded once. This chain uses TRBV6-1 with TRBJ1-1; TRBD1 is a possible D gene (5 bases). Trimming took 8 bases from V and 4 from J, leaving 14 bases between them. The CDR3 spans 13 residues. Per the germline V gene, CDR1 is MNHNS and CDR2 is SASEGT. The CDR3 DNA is TGTGCCAGCCTAGGAGCTGGGACCACTGAAGCTTTCTTT. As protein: CASLGAGTTEAFF.

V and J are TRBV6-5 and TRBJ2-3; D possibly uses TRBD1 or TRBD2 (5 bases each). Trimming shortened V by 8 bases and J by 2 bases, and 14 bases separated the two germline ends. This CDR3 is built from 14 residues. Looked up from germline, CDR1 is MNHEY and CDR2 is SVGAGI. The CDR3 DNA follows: TGTGCCAGCTCCTCTGGGGACCCCACAGATACGCAGTATTTT. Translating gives CASSSGDPTDTQYF.

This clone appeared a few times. The CDR3 nucleotides are TGTGCCAGCAGTGAGAGATACGCTAACTATGGCTACACCTTC. Encoded protein: CASSERYANYGYTF. This chain connects TRBV27 to TRBJ1-2; D is undetermined. This CDR3 is 14 amino acids long. Germline V gene sequence: CDR1 MNHEY, CDR2 SMNVEV (reference sequence). Trimming left V 5 bases short and J 0 bases short, with 10 bases between.

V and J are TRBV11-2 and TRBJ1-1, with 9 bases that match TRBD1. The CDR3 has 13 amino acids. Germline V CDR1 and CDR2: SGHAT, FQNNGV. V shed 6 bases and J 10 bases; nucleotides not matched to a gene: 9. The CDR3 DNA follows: TGTGCCAGCAGTGGGGCCAGACAGGGGGGAGCTTTCTTT. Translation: CASSGARQGGAFF. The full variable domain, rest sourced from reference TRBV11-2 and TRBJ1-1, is EAGVAQSPRYKIIEKRQSVAFWCNPISGHATLYWYQQILGQGPKLLIQFQNNGVVDDSQLPKDRFSAERLKGVDSTLKIQPAKLEDSAVYLCASSGARQGGAFFGQGTRLTVV.

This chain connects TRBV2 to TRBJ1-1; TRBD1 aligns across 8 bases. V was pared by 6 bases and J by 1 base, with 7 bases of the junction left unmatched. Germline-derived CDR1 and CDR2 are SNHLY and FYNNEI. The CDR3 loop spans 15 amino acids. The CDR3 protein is CASRHTGGANTEAFF. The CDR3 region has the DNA TGTGCCAGCAGACATACAGGGGGGGCGAACACTGAAGCTTTCTTT.

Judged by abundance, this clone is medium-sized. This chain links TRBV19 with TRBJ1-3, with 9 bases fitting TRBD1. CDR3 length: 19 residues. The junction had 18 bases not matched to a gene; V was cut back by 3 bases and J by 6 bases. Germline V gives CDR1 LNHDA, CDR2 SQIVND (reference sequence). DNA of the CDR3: TGTGCCAGTAGTATCGCCCCGATCCCGGGACAGGGATTTTCAAACACCATATATTTT. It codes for CASSIAPIPGQGFSNTIYF.

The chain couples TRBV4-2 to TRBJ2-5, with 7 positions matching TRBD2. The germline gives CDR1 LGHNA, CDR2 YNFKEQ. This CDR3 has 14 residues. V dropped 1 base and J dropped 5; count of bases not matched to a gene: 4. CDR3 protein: CASSQGIGGETQYF. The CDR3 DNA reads TGTGCCAGCAGCCAAGGGATCGGGGGGGAGACCCAGTACTTC.

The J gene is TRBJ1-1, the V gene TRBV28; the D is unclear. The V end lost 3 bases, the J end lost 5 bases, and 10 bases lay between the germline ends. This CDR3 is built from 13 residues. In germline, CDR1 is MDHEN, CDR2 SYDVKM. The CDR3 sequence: CASSFTRKTEAFF. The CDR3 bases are TGTGCCAGCAGTTTTACAAGGAAAACTGAAGCTTTCTTT. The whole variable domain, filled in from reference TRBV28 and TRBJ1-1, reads DVKVTQSSRYLVKRTGEKVFLECVQDMDHENMFWYRQDPGLGLRLIYFSYDVKMKEKGDIPEGYSVSREKKERFSLILESASTNQTSMYLCASSFTRKTEAFFGQGTRLTVV.

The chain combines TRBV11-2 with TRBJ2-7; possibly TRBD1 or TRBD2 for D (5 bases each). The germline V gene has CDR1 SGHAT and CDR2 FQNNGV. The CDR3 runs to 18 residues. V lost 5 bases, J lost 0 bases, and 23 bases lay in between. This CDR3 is CASSAAPGGGFSSYEQYF. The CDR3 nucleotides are TGTGCCAGCAGCGCAGCCCCCGGTGGGGGATTTAGCTCCTACGAGCAGTACTTC.

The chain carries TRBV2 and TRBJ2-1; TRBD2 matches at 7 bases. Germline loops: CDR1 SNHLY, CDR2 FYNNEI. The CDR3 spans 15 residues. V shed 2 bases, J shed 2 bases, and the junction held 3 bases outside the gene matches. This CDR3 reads CASSETSEAYNEQFF. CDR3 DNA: TGTGCCAGCAGTGAAACTAGCGAAGCCTACAATGAGCAGTTCTTC.

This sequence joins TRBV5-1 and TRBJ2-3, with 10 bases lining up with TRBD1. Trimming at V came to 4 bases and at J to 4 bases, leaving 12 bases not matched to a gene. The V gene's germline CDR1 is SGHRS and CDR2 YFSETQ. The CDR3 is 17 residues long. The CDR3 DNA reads TGCGCCAGCAGCATCCGTCCCGGGACAGGGGAGGCAGATACGCAGTATTTT. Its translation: CASSIRPGTGEADTQYF.

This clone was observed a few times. In DNA, the CDR3 is TGCGCCAGCAGCTTGGTACCGAGTTCAACTAATGAAAAACTGTTTTTT. Translating it yields CASSLVPSSTNEKLFF. The chain uses TRBV5-1 and TRBJ1-4; D not certain. Germline assignment: CDR1 SGHRS and CDR2 YFSETQ. The CDR3 totals 16 residues. Trimming stripped 0 bases from V and 0 bases from J, with 9 bases between.

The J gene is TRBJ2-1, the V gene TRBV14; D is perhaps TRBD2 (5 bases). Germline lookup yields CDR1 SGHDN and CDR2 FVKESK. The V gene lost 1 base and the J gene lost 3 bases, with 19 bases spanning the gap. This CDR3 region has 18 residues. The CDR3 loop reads CASSQVQIGGKVYNEQFF. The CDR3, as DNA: TGTGCCAGCAGCCAAGTTCAAATTGGAGGAAAAGTCTACAATGAGCAGTTCTTC. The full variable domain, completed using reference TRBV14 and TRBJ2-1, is EAGVTQFPSHSVIEKGQTVTLRCDPISGHDNLYWYRRVMGKEIKFLLHFVKESKQDESGMPNNRFLAERTGGTYSTLKVQPAELEDSGVYFCASSQVQIGGKVYNEQFFGPGTRLTVL.

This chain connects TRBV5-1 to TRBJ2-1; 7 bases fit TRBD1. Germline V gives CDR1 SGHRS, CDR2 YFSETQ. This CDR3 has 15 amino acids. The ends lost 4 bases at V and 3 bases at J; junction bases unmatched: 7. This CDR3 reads CASSRDSPNYNEQFF. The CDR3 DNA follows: TGCGCCAGCAGCCGGGACAGCCCCAACTACAATGAGCAGTTCTTC.

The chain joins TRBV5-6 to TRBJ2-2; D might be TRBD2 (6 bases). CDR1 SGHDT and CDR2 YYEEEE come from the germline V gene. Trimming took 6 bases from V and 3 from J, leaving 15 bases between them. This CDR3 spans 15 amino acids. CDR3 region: CASTMVGGYTGELFF. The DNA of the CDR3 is TGTGCCAGCACCATGGTGGGGGGTTACACCGGGGAGCTGTTTTTT.

The CDR3 reads CASGTEIDTQYF. CDR3 DNA sequence: TGTGCCAGCGGGACTGAGATAGATACGCAGTATTTT. The chain recombines TRBV9 with TRBJ2-3; a weak D match, TRBD2 (6 bases). There are 12 residues in the CDR3. Trimming left V 7 bases short and J 5 bases short, with 11 bases between. CDR1 SGDLS and CDR2 YYNGEE come from the germline V gene.

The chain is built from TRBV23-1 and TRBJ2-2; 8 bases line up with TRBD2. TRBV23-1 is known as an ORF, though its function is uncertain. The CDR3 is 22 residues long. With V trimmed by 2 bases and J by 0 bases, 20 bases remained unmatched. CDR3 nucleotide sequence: TGCGCCAGCAGTCAAATCATCCAGGGGAGCGGGAGAGAGTTCGCGAACACCGGGGAGCTGTTTTTT. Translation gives CASSQIIQGSGREFANTGELFF.

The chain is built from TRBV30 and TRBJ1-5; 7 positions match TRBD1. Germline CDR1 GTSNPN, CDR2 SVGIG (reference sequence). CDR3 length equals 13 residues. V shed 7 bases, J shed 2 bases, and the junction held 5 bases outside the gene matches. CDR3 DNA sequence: TGTGCCTACACAGGGGAGGGCAATCAGCCCCAGCATTTT. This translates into CAYTGEGNQPQHF.

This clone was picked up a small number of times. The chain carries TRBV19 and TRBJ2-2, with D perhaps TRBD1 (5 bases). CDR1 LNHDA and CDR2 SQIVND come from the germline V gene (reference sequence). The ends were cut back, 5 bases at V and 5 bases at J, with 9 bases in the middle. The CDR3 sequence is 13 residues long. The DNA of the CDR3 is TGTGCCAGTAGTTTGACAGTGACCGGGGAGCTGTTTTTT. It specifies CASSLTVTGELFF.

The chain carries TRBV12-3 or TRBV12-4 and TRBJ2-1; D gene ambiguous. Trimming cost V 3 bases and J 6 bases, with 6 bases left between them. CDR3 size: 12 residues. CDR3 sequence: CASSFESNEQFF. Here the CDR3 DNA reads TGTGCCAGCAGTTTTGAGAGCAATGAGCAGTTCTTC.

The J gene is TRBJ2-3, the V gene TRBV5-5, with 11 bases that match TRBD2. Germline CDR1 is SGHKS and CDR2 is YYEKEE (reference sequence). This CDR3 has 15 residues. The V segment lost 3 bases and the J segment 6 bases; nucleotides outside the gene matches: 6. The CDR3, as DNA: TGTGCCAGCAGCTACACTAGCGGGGGCGGGGATACGCAGTATTTT. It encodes CASSYTSGGGDTQYF.

The CDR3 loop is CASSKILTSLRDGYTF. For the CDR3, the DNA is TGTGCCAGCAGTAAAATCTTAACTTCCTTGAGGGATGGCTACACCTTC. The chain has TRBV25-1 and TRBJ1-2; no clear D. V dropped 5 bases and J dropped 6 bases, with 22 bases sitting between them. Germline CDR1 is MGHDK and CDR2 is SYGVNS. The CDR3 totals 16 residues.

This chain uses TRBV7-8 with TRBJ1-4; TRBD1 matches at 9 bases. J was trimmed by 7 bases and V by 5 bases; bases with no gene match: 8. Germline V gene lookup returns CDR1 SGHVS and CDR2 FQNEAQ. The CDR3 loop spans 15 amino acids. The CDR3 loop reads CASSPGTGFGEKLFF. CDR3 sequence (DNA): TGTGCCAGCAGCCCAGGGACAGGGTTTGGTGAAAAACTGTTTTTT. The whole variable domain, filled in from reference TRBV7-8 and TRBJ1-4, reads GAGVSQSPRYKVAKRGQDVALRCDPISGHVSLFWYQQALGQGPEFLTYFQNEAQLDKSGLPSDRFFAERPEGSVSTLKIQRTQQEDSAVYLCASSPGTGFGEKLFFGSGTQLSVL.

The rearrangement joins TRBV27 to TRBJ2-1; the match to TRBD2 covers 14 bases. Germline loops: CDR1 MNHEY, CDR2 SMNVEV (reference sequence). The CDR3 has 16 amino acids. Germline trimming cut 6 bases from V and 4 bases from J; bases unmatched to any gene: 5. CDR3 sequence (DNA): TGTGCCAGCAGAGGGACTAGCGGGAGTAGGTACAATGAGCAGTTCTTC. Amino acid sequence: CASRGTSGSRYNEQFF.